This entry features one TCR beta chain sequence. Antigen unknown. The data are from a study of cytomegalovirus exposure and HLA in healthy donors. After removal of 3 bases from V and 6 bases from J, the junction contained 6 bases not matched to a gene. The CDR3 extends over 15 amino acids. The germline CDR1 and CDR2 sequences are PRHDT and FYEKMQ (reference sequence). Study results and caveats: The productive fraction for most TCR beta V segments was about 90% or about 30% in an earlier analysis. According to the study, roughly 160 TCR beta chains were cytomegalovirus-associated. Presence/absence analyses supposed approximately even sequencing depth among donors. CMV antigen specificity of three CMV-associated chains was confirmed in vitro.

PCR used 60 Vbeta primers and 13 Jbeta primers. Using immunoSEQ multiplex PCR, the repertoire was profiled, and TCRdb retains in-frame clones only, with some absent. The sample has 150,000 to 200,000 clones; around 82% are singletons. The chain is built from TRBV13 and TRBJ2-2, with 8 bases lining up with TRBD1. The sequencing sample was made of PBMCs. This sequence originates from a man between 35 and 55 years old in good health and CMV-seronegative. The CDR3 is CASSFRQGKAGELFF. The CDR3 nucleotides read TGTGCCAGCAGCTTCCGACAGGGGAAAGCCGGGGAGCTGTTTTTT.